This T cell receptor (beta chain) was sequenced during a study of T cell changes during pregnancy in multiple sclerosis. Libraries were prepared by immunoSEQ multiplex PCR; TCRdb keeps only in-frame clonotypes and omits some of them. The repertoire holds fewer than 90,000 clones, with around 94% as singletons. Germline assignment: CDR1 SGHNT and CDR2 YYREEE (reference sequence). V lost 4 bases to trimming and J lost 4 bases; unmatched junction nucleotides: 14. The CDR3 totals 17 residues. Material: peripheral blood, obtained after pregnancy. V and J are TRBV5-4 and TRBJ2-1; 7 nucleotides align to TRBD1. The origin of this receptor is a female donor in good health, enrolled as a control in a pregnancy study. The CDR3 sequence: CASSNTLTGLGYNEQFF. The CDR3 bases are TGTGCCAGCAGCAATACCTTGACAGGGCTGGGGTACAATGAGCAGTTCTTC.